Listed below are T cell receptor beta chains from one sample, sequenced in a study of cytomegalovirus exposure and HLA in healthy donors. TCRdb's table, derived via immunoSEQ multiplex PCR, lists solely in-frame clones and lacks some. The sample gives 190,000 or so clones, around four fifths of which show up once; around 1.6% is in the top ten. The sequencing sample was made of PBMCs. Receptors originate from a man in his forties or fifties in good health and CMV-seronegative. The CDR3 runs from the conserved cysteine through the conserved F or W. A D gene is named only where the DNA matches it firmly. Where a row states a size, it is once, few, many or the class of an expanded clone; other rows omit it.

d_call: .; clone_size: .; j_call: TRBJ1-4; v_call: TRBV7-9; cdr3_nt: TGTGCCAGCAACAGGGACGGACCCAATGAAAAACTGTTTTTT; cdr3_aa: CASNRDGPNEKLFF
d_call: .; clone_size: few; j_call: TRBJ2-7; v_call: TRBV19; cdr3_nt: TGTGCCAGTAGTCGTCGTCAGGCGAGCTCCTACGAGCAGTACTTC; cdr3_aa: CASSRRQASSYEQYF
d_call: .; clone_size: .; j_call: TRBJ2-1; v_call: TRBV19; cdr3_nt: TGTGCCACTCAAGGGGGGGTCTCCTACAATGAGCAGTTCTTC; cdr3_aa: CATQGGVSYNEQFF
d_call: TRBD2; clone_size: .; j_call: TRBJ2-4; v_call: TRBV28; cdr3_nt: TGTGCCAGCAGTCCCGGTGGGACTAGCGGGGGGAAAAACATTCAGTACTTC; cdr3_aa: CASSPGGTSGGKNIQYF
d_call: TRBD2; clone_size: .; j_call: TRBJ2-7; v_call: TRBV19; cdr3_nt: TGTGCCAGTACCCCGGGGGGACGGGTTGACGAGCAGTACTTC; cdr3_aa: CASTPGGRVDEQYF
d_call: .; clone_size: few; j_call: TRBJ1-4; v_call: TRBV14; cdr3_nt: TGTGCCAGCAGCCCGCGGTCAGGGAATGAAAAACTGTTTTTT; cdr3_aa: CASSPRSGNEKLFF
d_call: TRBD1; clone_size: .; j_call: TRBJ1-1; v_call: TRBV7-3; cdr3_nt: TGTGCCAGCAGCACGACAGGGGGCTACACTGAAGCTTTCTTT; cdr3_aa: CASSTTGGYTEAFF
d_call: TRBD1; clone_size: .; j_call: TRBJ1-1; v_call: TRBV2; cdr3_nt: TGTGCCAGCAGTGAGGGACAGGGTTGGGGTGAAGCTTTCTTT; cdr3_aa: CASSEGQGWGEAFF
d_call: .; clone_size: .; j_call: TRBJ2-5; v_call: TRBV2; cdr3_nt: TGTGCCAGCAGGGACCCAGTGAGGGAGCAGTACTTC; cdr3_aa: CASRDPVREQYF
d_call: .; clone_size: .; j_call: TRBJ2-1; v_call: TRBV19; cdr3_nt: TGTGCCAGCTCGACTACCTACAATGAGCAGTTCTTC; cdr3_aa: CASSTTYNEQFF
d_call: .; clone_size: .; j_call: TRBJ1-2; v_call: TRBV5-4; cdr3_nt: TGTGCCAGCAGCGTATCAGGGGTTTATGGCTACACCTTC; cdr3_aa: CASSVSGVYGYTF
d_call: .; clone_size: .; j_call: TRBJ2-1; v_call: TRBV6-4; cdr3_nt: TGTGCCAGCAGTGAAGGGCGGGCCGTCTCCTACAATGAGCAGTTCTTC; cdr3_aa: CASSEGRAVSYNEQFF
d_call: .; clone_size: .; j_call: TRBJ2-5; v_call: TRBV6-4; cdr3_nt: TGTGCCAGCAGTGAAGGAGGAGATGAGCAGTACTTC; cdr3_aa: CASSEGGDEQYF
d_call: TRBD2; clone_size: .; j_call: TRBJ2-2; v_call: TRBV11-2; cdr3_nt: TGTGCCAGCATATCCCGACTAGCGGGGGGGCAACACGGGGAGCTGTTTTTT; cdr3_aa: CASISRLAGGQHGELFF
d_call: TRBD1; clone_size: few; j_call: TRBJ2-3; v_call: TRBV28; cdr3_nt: TGTGCCAGCAGTGCAAGGGACAGGGACACAGATACGCAGTATTTT; cdr3_aa: CASSARDRDTDTQYF
d_call: .; clone_size: .; j_call: TRBJ2-5; v_call: TRBV29-1; cdr3_nt: TGCAGCGGATACGTGGGCCCCCCGCAAGAGACCCAGTACTTC; cdr3_aa: CSGYVGPPQETQYF
d_call: .; clone_size: once; j_call: TRBJ2-5; v_call: TRBV6-5; cdr3_nt: TGTGCCAGCAGGGTAGTGGGCCGGGAGACCCAGTACTTC; cdr3_aa: CASRVVGRETQYF
d_call: TRBD2; clone_size: once; j_call: TRBJ2-3; v_call: TRBV9; cdr3_nt: TGTGCCAGCAGCGTCAGACCTCTAGCGGGAACAGATACGCAGTATTTT; cdr3_aa: CASSVRPLAGTDTQYF
d_call: TRBD1; clone_size: few; j_call: TRBJ2-6; v_call: TRBV5-1; cdr3_nt: TGCGCCAGCAGCAGGACAGGTAATGGGGCCAACGTCCTGACTTTC; cdr3_aa: CASSRTGNGANVLTF
d_call: .; clone_size: .; j_call: TRBJ1-1; v_call: TRBV7-8; cdr3_nt: TGTGCCAGCAGCCCAGGGGTCCCTGAAGCTTTCTTT; cdr3_aa: CASSPGVPEAFF
d_call: .; clone_size: .; j_call: TRBJ2-5; v_call: TRBV30; cdr3_nt: TGTGCCTGGAGCTTACTAGTACGGGAGACCCAGTACTTC; cdr3_aa: CAWSLLVRETQYF
d_call: TRBD1; clone_size: few; j_call: TRBJ1-4; v_call: TRBV27; cdr3_nt: TGTGCCAGCAGTCACCGATGGGACAGTCGTGAAAAACTGTTTTTT; cdr3_aa: CASSHRWDSREKLFF
d_call: .; clone_size: .; j_call: TRBJ1-5; v_call: TRBV6-5; cdr3_nt: TGTGCCAGCAGAGCCGACGGGTCCTCGCCCCAGCATTTT; cdr3_aa: CASRADGSSPQHF
d_call: .; clone_size: .; j_call: TRBJ2-3; v_call: TRBV7-2; cdr3_nt: TGTGCCAGCAGCCTAGGGGCCACTAGCAGTCAAGATACGCAGTATTTT; cdr3_aa: CASSLGATSSQDTQYF
d_call: .; clone_size: .; j_call: TRBJ1-6; v_call: TRBV19; cdr3_nt: TGTGCCAGTAGTCCTCCGGACAGAAATAATTCACCCCTCCACTTT; cdr3_aa: CASSPPDRNNSPLHF
d_call: .; clone_size: .; j_call: TRBJ1-1; v_call: TRBV7-9; cdr3_nt: TGTGCCAGCAGCTTGTCGGTGGGGCTTGGGACTGAAGCTTTCTTT; cdr3_aa: CASSLSVGLGTEAFF
d_call: TRBD2; clone_size: few; j_call: TRBJ2-1; v_call: TRBV7-2; cdr3_nt: TGTGCCAGCAGCTTAGTGGGACTAGTTTCTGAGCAGTTCTTC; cdr3_aa: CASSLVGLVSEQFF
d_call: TRBD1; clone_size: .; j_call: TRBJ1-1; v_call: TRBV10-3; cdr3_nt: TGTGCCATCAGGGGACAGGCTGGTACTGAAGCTTTCTTT; cdr3_aa: CAIRGQAGTEAFF
d_call: TRBD1; clone_size: .; j_call: TRBJ2-5; v_call: TRBV7-9; cdr3_nt: TGTGCCAGCAGATCCGGTAGGACAGGGGGCGAGACCCAGTACTTC; cdr3_aa: CASRSGRTGGETQYF
d_call: .; clone_size: .; j_call: TRBJ2-5; v_call: TRBV7-8; cdr3_nt: TGTGCCAGCATGCGGGTGCCCCGAGAGACCCAGTACTTC; cdr3_aa: CASMRVPRETQYF
d_call: TRBD2; clone_size: .; j_call: TRBJ2-3; v_call: TRBV7-3; cdr3_nt: TGTGCCAGCAGCTTAACTCGACTAGCGGGTAGCACAGATACGCAGTATTTT; cdr3_aa: CASSLTRLAGSTDTQYF
d_call: TRBD1; clone_size: once; j_call: TRBJ2-3; v_call: TRBV18; cdr3_nt: TGTGCCAGCTCTTGGACAGGCCGGTCAGATACGCAGTATTTT; cdr3_aa: CASSWTGRSDTQYF
d_call: TRBD2; clone_size: once; j_call: TRBJ2-7; v_call: TRBV9; cdr3_nt: TGTGCCAGCAGCGGTCCCGTCAGCGGGGACTACGAGCAGTACTTC; cdr3_aa: CASSGPVSGDYEQYF
d_call: .; clone_size: .; j_call: TRBJ2-3; v_call: TRBV6-4; cdr3_nt: TGTGCCAGCAGTGATAGGGGGGGAGATACGCAGTATTTT; cdr3_aa: CASSDRGGDTQYF
d_call: .; clone_size: .; j_call: TRBJ1-3; v_call: TRBV14; cdr3_nt: TGTGCCAGCAGCCAAGATCACAGGGTTTCTGGAAACACCATATATTTT; cdr3_aa: CASSQDHRVSGNTIYF
d_call: TRBD1; clone_size: .; j_call: TRBJ1-2; v_call: TRBV18; cdr3_nt: TGTGCCAGCTCACCTCAGGGGGTGGATGGCTACACCTTC; cdr3_aa: CASSPQGVDGYTF
d_call: .; clone_size: .; j_call: TRBJ1-5; v_call: TRBV21-1; cdr3_nt: TGTGCCAGCAGCCACGGGACAGAGGGGCAGCCCCAGCATTTT; cdr3_aa: CASSHGTEGQPQHF
d_call: TRBD2; clone_size: .; j_call: TRBJ2-1; v_call: TRBV9; cdr3_nt: TGTGCCAGCAGCGCCAGGACTAGCGGAGCGTACAATGAGCAGTTCTTC; cdr3_aa: CASSARTSGAYNEQFF
d_call: .; clone_size: .; j_call: TRBJ2-3; v_call: TRBV9; cdr3_nt: TGTGCCAGCAGCGAAACAGGCGTTAGCACAGATACGCAGTATTTT; cdr3_aa: CASSETGVSTDTQYF
d_call: TRBD1; clone_size: .; j_call: TRBJ1-3; v_call: TRBV4-1; cdr3_nt: TGCGCCAGCAGCCAAGGTTACGACAGGGGGGCTGGAAACACCATATATTTT; cdr3_aa: CASSQGYDRGAGNTIYF
d_call: .; clone_size: .; j_call: TRBJ2-5; v_call: TRBV4-3; cdr3_nt: TGCGCCAGCAGCCAAGAACACACCTTAGCGACCCAGTACTTC; cdr3_aa: CASSQEHTLATQYF
d_call: .; clone_size: .; j_call: TRBJ1-1; v_call: TRBV5-6; cdr3_nt: TGTGCCAGCAGCTTGGATCGGGGATTGGTTTTCTTT; cdr3_aa: CASSLDRGLVFF
d_call: TRBD1; clone_size: .; j_call: TRBJ1-1; v_call: TRBV12-5; cdr3_nt: TGTGCTAGTGGTCCAGGGGGCGCGGGGAACACTGAAGCTTTCTTT; cdr3_aa: CASGPGGAGNTEAFF
d_call: .; clone_size: .; j_call: TRBJ2-4; v_call: TRBV18; cdr3_nt: TGTGCCAGCGGGGAGGGGGGACTAGCCAAAAACATTCAGTACTTC; cdr3_aa: CASGEGGLAKNIQYF
d_call: TRBD2; clone_size: .; j_call: TRBJ2-7; v_call: TRBV6-5; cdr3_nt: TGTGCCAGCAGCCCCGGGACTAGCGGGAGCTGGTACTTC; cdr3_aa: CASSPGTSGSWYF
d_call: TRBD2; clone_size: .; j_call: TRBJ2-3; v_call: TRBV7-3; cdr3_nt: TGTGCCAGCAGCATCCGTAGCGGGGCGGGCACAGATACGCAGTATTTT; cdr3_aa: CASSIRSGAGTDTQYF
d_call: TRBD2; clone_size: .; j_call: TRBJ2-7; v_call: TRBV9; cdr3_nt: TGTGCCGGCAGCCCCCGAGGAGCGGGAGTGGACGAGCAGTACTTC; cdr3_aa: CAGSPRGAGVDEQYF
d_call: TRBD2; clone_size: .; j_call: TRBJ2-7; v_call: TRBV5-1; cdr3_nt: TGCGCCAGCAGCTCGCGACTAAAATCTCTAGCGGGAGGTCTCTACGAGCAGTACTTC; cdr3_aa: CASSSRLKSLAGGLYEQYF
d_call: .; clone_size: .; j_call: TRBJ1-4; v_call: TRBV9; cdr3_nt: TGTGCCAGCAGCACAGGGCCTAATGAAAAACTGTTTTTT; cdr3_aa: CASSTGPNEKLFF
d_call: .; clone_size: .; j_call: TRBJ2-4; v_call: TRBV7-9; cdr3_nt: TGTGCCAGCAGCGAGGGACATGGGCTGGCCATTCAGTATTTC; cdr3_aa: CASSEGHGLAIQYF
d_call: .; clone_size: .; j_call: TRBJ2-1; v_call: TRBV7-2; cdr3_nt: TGTGCCAGCAGCTTAGATTCGGGGTTGCAGTTCTTC; cdr3_aa: CASSLDSGLQFF